This entry is about one TCR beta chain. What it binds is not known. This record comes from a study of T cell responses to AZD1222 COVID-19 vaccine. Points from the study as a whole: Spike was spanned by vaccine-associated CD4 TCRs, which were dominant at 160-218 and 743-854. No day 14 peak samples; only post-peak repertoires were characterized.

Sequencing used immunoSEQ multiplex PCR; TCRdb keeps in-frame clones, though not all of them. The sample contains 70,000 to 95,000 clones, around 83% of which appear only once. CDR3 length: 17 amino acids. The V gene end was trimmed by 0 bases and the J gene end by 2 bases; junction bases not matched to a gene: 6. Germline V CDR1 and CDR2: MGHRA, YSYEKL. The sequence was collected from an adult who received the AZD1222 COVID-19 vaccine. Sequenced material: peripheral blood, taken 28 days after the second AZD1222 dose. V is TRBV4-1 and J is TRBJ2-1; 8 positions match TRBD2. CDR3 loop: CASSQEGGLATYNEQFF. The CDR3 region has the DNA TGCGCCAGCAGCCAAGAAGGAGGACTAGCCACCTACAATGAGCAGTTCTTC.